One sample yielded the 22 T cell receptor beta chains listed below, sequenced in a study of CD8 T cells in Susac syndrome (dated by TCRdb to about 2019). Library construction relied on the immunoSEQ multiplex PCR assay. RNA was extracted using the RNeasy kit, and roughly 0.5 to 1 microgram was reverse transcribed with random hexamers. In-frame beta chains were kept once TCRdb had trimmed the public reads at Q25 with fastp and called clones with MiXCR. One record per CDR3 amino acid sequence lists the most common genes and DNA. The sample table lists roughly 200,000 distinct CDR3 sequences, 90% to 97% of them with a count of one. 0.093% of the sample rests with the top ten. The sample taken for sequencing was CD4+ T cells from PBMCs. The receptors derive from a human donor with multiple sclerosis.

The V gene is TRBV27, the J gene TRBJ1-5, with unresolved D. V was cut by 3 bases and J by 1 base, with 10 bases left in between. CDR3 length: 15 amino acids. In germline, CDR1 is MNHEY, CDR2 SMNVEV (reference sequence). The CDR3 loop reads CASSLKRNSNQPQHF. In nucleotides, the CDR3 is TGTGCCAGCAGTTTGAAGCGGAACAGCAATCAGCCCCAGCATTTT.

Here the CDR3 DNA reads TGTGCCATCAGTGAAGGGGACAGGGTATTAGGTCAGCCCCAGCATTTT. Amino acid sequence: CAISEGDRVLGQPQHF. This sequence joins TRBV10-3 and TRBJ1-5; 9 bases align to TRBD1. This CDR3 spans 16 amino acids. J lost 6 bases, V lost 3 bases, and 9 bases had no gene match. Germline lookup yields CDR1 ENHRY and CDR2 SYGVKD.

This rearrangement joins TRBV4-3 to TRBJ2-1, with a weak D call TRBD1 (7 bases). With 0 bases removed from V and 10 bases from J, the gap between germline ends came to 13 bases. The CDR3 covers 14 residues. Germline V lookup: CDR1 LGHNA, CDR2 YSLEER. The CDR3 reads CASSQEGRGAEQFF. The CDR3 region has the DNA TGCGCCAGCAGCCAAGAGGGCAGGGGGGCCGAGCAGTTCTTC.

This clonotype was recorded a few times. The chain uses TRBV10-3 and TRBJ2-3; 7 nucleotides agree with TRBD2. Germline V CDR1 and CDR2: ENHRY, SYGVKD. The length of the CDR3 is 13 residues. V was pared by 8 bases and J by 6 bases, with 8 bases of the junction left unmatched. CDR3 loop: CAIGRGSFDTQYF. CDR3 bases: TGTGCCATCGGGCGGGGGAGCTTTGATACGCAGTATTTT.

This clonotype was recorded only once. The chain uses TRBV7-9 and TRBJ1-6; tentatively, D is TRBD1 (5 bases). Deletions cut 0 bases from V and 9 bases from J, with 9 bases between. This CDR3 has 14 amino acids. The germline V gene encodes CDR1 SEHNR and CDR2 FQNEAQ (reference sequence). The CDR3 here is CASSLAGDGSPLHF. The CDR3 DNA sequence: TGTGCCAGCAGCTTAGCGGGGGATGGTTCACCCCTCCACTTT.

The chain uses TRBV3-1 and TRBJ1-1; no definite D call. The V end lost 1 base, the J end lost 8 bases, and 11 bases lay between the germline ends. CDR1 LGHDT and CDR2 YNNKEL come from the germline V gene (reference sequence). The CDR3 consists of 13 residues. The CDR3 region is CASSQGAAGEAFF. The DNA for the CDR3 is TGTGCCAGCAGCCAAGGGGCTGCCGGAGAAGCTTTCTTT.

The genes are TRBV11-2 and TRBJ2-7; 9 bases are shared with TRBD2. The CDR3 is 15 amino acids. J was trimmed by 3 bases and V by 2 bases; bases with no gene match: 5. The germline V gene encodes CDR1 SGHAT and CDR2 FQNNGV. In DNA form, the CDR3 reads TGTGCCAGCAGCTTAAGACAACTAGCGGGCTACGAGCAGTACTTC. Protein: CASSLRQLAGYEQYF.

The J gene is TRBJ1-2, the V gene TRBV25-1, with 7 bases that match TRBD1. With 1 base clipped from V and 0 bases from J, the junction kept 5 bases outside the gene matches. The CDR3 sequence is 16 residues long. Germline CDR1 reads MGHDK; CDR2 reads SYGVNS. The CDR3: CASSESGTASNYGYTF. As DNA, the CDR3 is TGTGCCAGCAGTGAATCGGGGACAGCCTCTAACTATGGCTACACCTTC.

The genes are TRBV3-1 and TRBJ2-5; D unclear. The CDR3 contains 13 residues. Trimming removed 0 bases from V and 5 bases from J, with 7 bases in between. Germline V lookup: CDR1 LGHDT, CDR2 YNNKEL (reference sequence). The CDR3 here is CASSQEPSETQYF. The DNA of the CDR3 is TGTGCCAGCAGCCAAGAGCCTAGTGAGACCCAGTACTTC.

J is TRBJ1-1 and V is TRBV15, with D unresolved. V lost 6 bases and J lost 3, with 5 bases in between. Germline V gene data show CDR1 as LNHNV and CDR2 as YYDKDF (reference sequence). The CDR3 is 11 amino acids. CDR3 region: CATRVYTEAFF. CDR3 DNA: TGTGCCACCAGGGTTTACACTGAAGCTTTCTTT.

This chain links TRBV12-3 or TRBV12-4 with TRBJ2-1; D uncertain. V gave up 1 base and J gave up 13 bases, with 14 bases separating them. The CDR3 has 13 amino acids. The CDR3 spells CASSLVFDFPQFF. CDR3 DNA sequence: TGTGCCAGCAGTTTAGTGTTTGACTTTCCTCAGTTCTTC.

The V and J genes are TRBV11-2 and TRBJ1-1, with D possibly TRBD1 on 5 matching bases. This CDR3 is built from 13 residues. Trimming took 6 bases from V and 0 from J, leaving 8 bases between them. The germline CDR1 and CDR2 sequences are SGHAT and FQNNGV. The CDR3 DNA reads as TGTGCCAGCAGGGTGGGACTGAACACTGAAGCTTTCTTT. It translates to CASRVGLNTEAFF.

CDR3 sequence: CATSRERGSRTQYF. DNA of the CDR3: TGTGCCACCAGCAGAGAGAGGGGGTCGAGGACCCAGTACTTC. The V and J genes are TRBV15 and TRBJ2-5; possible D gene TRBD1, 6 bases. The CDR3 contains 14 residues. V was pared by 0 bases and J by 7 bases, with 12 bases between. From germline, CDR1 is LNHNV and CDR2 YYDKDF (reference sequence).

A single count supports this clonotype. CDR3 loop: CASSPIGMRNEQFF. CDR3 DNA sequence: TGTGCCAGCTCACCAATCGGGATGCGAAATGAGCAGTTCTTC. The gene calls are TRBV18 and TRBJ2-1; D possibly corresponds to TRBD2 (5 bases). The CDR3 totals 14 residues. The germline gives CDR1 KGHSH, CDR2 LQKENI. V lost 2 bases and J 7 bases, leaving 12 bases between the germline ends.

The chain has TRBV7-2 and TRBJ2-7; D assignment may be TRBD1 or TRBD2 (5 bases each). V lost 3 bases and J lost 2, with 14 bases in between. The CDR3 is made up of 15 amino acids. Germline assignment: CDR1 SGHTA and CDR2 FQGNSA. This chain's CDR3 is CASSLDPGATYEQYF. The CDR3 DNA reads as TGTGCCAGCAGCTTGGACCCCGGGGCCACCTACGAGCAGTACTTC.

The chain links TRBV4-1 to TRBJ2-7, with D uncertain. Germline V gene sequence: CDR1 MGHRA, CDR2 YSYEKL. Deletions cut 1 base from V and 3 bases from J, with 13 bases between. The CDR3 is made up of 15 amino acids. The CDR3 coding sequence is TGCGCCAGCAGCCAAGGACTCCTCCTAAGCTACGAGCAGTACTTC. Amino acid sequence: CASSQGLLLSYEQYF.

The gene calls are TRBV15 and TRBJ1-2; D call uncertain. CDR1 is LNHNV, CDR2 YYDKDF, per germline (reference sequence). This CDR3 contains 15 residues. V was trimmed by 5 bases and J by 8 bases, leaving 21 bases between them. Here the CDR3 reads CATSGADTGSAGYTF. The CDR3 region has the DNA TGTGCCACCAGCGGCGCCGACACGGGCTCGGCAGGCTACACCTTC.

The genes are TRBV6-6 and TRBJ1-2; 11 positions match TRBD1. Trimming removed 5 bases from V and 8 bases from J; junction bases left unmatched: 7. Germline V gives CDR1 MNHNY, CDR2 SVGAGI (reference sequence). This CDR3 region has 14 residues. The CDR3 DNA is TGTGCCAGCAGTAAACCGGGACAGGGGGAAGGCTACACCTTC. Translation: CASSKPGQGEGYTF.

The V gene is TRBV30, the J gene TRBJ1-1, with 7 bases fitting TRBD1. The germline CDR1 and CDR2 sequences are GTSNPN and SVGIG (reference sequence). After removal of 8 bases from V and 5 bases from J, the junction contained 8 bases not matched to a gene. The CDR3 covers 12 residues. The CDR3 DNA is TGTGCCGCCGACAGGGTCTCGACTGAAGCTTTCTTT. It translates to CAADRVSTEAFF. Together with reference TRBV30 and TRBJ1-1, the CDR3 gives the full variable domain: SQTIHQWPATLVQPVGSPLSLECTVEGTSNPNLYWYRQAAGRGLQLLFYSVGIGQISSEVPQNLSASRPQDRQFILSSKKLLLSDSGFYLCAADRVSTEAFFGQGTRLTVV.

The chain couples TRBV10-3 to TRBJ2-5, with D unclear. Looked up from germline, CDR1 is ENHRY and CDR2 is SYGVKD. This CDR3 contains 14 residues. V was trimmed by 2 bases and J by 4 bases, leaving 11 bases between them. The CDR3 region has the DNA TGTGCCATCAGTGAGCCGCACACTGTAGAGACCCAGTACTTC. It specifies CAISEPHTVETQYF.

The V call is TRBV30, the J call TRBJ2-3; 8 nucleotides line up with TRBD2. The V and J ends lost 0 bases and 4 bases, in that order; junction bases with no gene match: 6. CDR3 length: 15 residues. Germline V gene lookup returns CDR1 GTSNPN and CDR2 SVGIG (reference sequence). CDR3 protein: CAWSVGSGGSDTQYF. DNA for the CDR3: TGTGCCTGGAGTGTCGGAAGCGGGGGATCAGATACGCAGTATTTT.

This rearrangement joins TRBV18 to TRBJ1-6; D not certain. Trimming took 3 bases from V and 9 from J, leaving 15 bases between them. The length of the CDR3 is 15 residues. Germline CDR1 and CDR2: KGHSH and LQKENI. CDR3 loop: CASSPEPALFSPLHF. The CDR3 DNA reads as TGTGCCAGCTCACCTGAGCCGGCCCTTTTTTCACCCCTCCACTTT.